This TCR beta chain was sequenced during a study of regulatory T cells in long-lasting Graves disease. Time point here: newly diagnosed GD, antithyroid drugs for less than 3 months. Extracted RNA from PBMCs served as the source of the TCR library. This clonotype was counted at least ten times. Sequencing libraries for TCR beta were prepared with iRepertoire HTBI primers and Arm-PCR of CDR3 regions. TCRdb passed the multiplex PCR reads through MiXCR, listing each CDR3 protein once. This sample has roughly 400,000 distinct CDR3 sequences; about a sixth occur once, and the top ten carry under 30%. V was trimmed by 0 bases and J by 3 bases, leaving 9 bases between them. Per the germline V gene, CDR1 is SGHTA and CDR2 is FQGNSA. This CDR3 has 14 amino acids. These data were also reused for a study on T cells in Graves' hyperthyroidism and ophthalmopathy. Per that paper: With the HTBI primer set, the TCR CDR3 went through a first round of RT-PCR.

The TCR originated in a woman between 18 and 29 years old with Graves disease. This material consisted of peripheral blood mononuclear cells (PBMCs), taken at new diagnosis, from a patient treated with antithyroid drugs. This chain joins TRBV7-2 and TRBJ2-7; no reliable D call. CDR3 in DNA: TGTGCCAGCAGCTTAGCTACTACGGGCTACGAGCAGTACTTC. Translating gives CASSLATTGYEQYF.